This T cell receptor (beta chain) was found in a study of T cell repertoires in cytomegalovirus infection. For the study at large: Both recently identified HLA-C-restricted and well-studied HLA-B-restricted CMV epitopes were used in the study.

Findings of the study overall: Dominating the ex vivo response were HLA-C-restricted CMV-specific TCR beta clonotypes.

This clonotype was seen once. As yet, its antigen is unknown. This CDR3 has 13 residues. Germline CDR1 is MNHEY and CDR2 is SMNVEV (reference sequence). The ends were cut back, 5 bases at V and 1 base at J, with 8 bases in the middle. MiXCR, applied by TCRdb to the reads, yields one record per CDR3 protein. Of about 20,000 distinct CDR3 sequences detected, around 40% appear once; the ten largest clones hold about 94%. The receptor's source is a human donor in good health (CMV status not recorded). Some clones in this sample may be carry-over from other donors' samples. The material sequenced was CD8+ T cells from cultured PBMCs, taken from culture after CMV antigen stimulation. The chain carries TRBV27 and TRBJ1-1; no clear D gene. CDR3 coding DNA: TGTGCCAGCAGTCAGTCACCGAACACTGAAGCTTTCTTT. The encoded protein is CASSQSPNTEAFF.